Each of the 32 T cell receptor beta chains below was sequenced from the same sample in a study of T-cell reconstitution after alpha-beta-depleted transplantation in children. The study, taken as a whole, reports: T-cell counts and diversity were attributed mostly to newly produced T cells one year after transplant.

A TCRbeta library incorporating unique molecular identifiers was prepared. One entry per CDR3 protein results from TCRdb running MiXCR on the PCR reads. The repertoire holds fewer than 350,000 distinct CDR3 sequences, with roughly 7.8% as singletons. What these receptors recognize is not known. The material was peripheral blood, obtained 360 days after TCRalphabeta/CD19-depleted stem cell transplant. These receptors were obtained from a female patient aged 2-15 years who had a stem cell transplant for Fanconi anemia, so the T cells may come from the graft donor.

This clonotype was observed at least ten times. The chain combines TRBV4-3 with TRBJ2-1, with a possible D match to TRBD1 (6 bases). The CDR3 spans 15 residues. CDR1 is LGHNA and CDR2 is YSLEER in the germline V gene. Trimming pared 2 bases from V and 6 bases from J, leaving 14 bases between. The CDR3 bases are TGCGCCAGCAGCCAATCCGGGACAACCCTCAATGAGCAGTTCTTC. It yields the protein CASSQSGTTLNEQFF.

Details on this clonotype: Relative to the germline gene, one junction end is altered; a read error may explain this. The chain couples TRBV20-1 to TRBJ1-5, with TRBD1 matching over 8 bases. Germline CDR1 is DFQATT and CDR2 is SNEGSKA (reference sequence). The CDR3 consists of 17 residues. DNA of the CDR3: TGCTGTGCTAGTGACCCTAGGACAGGGCGGTCGGATCAGCCCCAGCATTTT. Protein product: CCASDPRTGRSDQPQHF.

This clonotype was seen ten or more times. The rearrangement links TRBV11-2 to TRBJ2-1; 7 nucleotides align to TRBD1. Germline-derived CDR1 and CDR2 are SGHAT and FQNNGV. The CDR3 is 10 amino acids. V shed 7 bases and J 9 bases; nucleotides not matched to a gene: 0. CDR3 sequence: CASKGAEQFF. In DNA form, the CDR3 reads TGTGCCAGCAAGGGGGCTGAGCAGTTCTTC.

Points on this clonotype: This may be a read error: a much more frequent sequence differs by one nucleotide. Because it lacks the conserved phenylalanine or tryptophan at the end, this CDR3 is likely a read error. J is TRBJ1-1 and V is TRBV5-1; no reliable D call. Germline CDR1 SGHRS, CDR2 YFSETQ. The CDR3 runs 14 residues. Between the trimmed V and J ends, which lost 1 base and 1 base, there was a span of 8 bases. CDR3 protein: CASSLLGKNTEAFY. CDR3 coding DNA: TGCGCCAGCAGCTTGTTAGGGAAGAACACTGAAGCTTTCTAT.

At least ten counts were recorded for this clonotype. The rearrangement uses TRBV20-1 and TRBJ2-3; 11 positions agree with TRBD2. The junction had 8 bases not matched to a gene; V was cut back by 5 bases and J by 4 bases. CDR1 and CDR2 from the germline V gene are DFQATT and SNEGSKA (reference sequence). This CDR3 has 15 amino acids. CDR3 loop: CSAPIAGGQSDTQYF. CDR3 DNA: TGCAGTGCTCCCATAGCGGGGGGGCAATCAGATACGCAGTATTTT.

This clonotype was found many times. The chain joins TRBV27 to TRBJ1-4; 8 nucleotides align to TRBD1. The junction had 3 bases not matched to a gene; V was cut back by 10 bases and J by 8 bases. Per germline, CDR1 MNHEY and CDR2 SMNVEV (reference sequence). CDR3 length: 11 amino acids. The DNA for the CDR3 is TGTGCCAACGGACAGGGCGAAAAACTGTTTTTT. Encoded protein: CANGQGEKLFF.

This clonotype was counted at least ten times. The CDR3 nucleotides are TGTGCCATCGGGGGACTAGGGGACACCGGGGAGCTGTTTTTT. Residues: CAIGGLGDTGELFF. This chain links TRBV10-3 with TRBJ2-2, with 8 bases identical to TRBD2. V shed 8 bases, J shed 3 bases, and the junction held 5 bases outside the gene matches. The CDR3 loop spans 14 amino acids. The germline V gene has CDR1 ENHRY and CDR2 SYGVKD.

This clonotype has just a few counts. The V and J genes are TRBV28 and TRBJ2-3; 7 nucleotides align to TRBD1. This CDR3 has 17 amino acids. Germline V gene lookup returns CDR1 MDHEN and CDR2 SYDVKM. J lost 2 bases, V lost 3 bases, and 11 bases had no gene match. The CDR3, as DNA: TGTGCCAGCAGTTTGTTATTCCGGGACAGTCTCACAGATACGCAGTATTTT. It encodes CASSLLFRDSLTDTQYF.

In its sample, this clonotype was seen many times. V is TRBV7-2 and J is TRBJ2-3; 12 nucleotides align to TRBD2. The CDR3 contains 16 residues. Germline CDR1 reads SGHTA; CDR2 reads FQGNSA. V was pared by 2 bases and J by 3 bases, with 3 bases of the junction left unmatched. DNA of the CDR3: TGTGCCAGCAGCTTACTAGCGGGAGGGCTTACAGATACGCAGTATTTT. Encoded protein: CASSLLAGGLTDTQYF.

The rearrangement uses TRBV4-1 and TRBJ2-2, with D perhaps matching TRBD1 or TRBD2 (7 bases each). The CDR3 is 14 amino acids. Germline CDR1 is MGHRA and CDR2 is YSYEKL. The germline V and J ends were trimmed by 4 bases and 6 bases, with 12 bases remaining between them. CDR3 amino acids: CASSPQGRAGELFF. The CDR3 bases are TGCGCCAGCAGCCCACAGGGGAGGGCCGGGGAGCTGTTTTTT.

This clonotype was counted at least ten times. The chain couples TRBV12-3 or TRBV12-4 to TRBJ2-7; D is perhaps TRBD1 (6 bases). Trimming left V 7 bases short and J 4 bases short, with 17 bases between. The CDR3 runs to 14 residues. The chain's CDR3 is CASTTGLRGYEQYF. DNA for the CDR3: TGTGCCAGCACCACAGGGCTGAGGGGTTACGAGCAGTACTTC.

This clonotype was observed at least ten times. The V call is TRBV11-2, the J call TRBJ1-3; no reliable D call. With 5 bases removed from V and 0 bases from J, the gap between germline ends came to 11 bases. CDR3 size: 15 residues. Germline values: CDR1 SGHAT, CDR2 FQNNGV. CDR3 protein: CASSVGWLSGNTIYF. Written as DNA, the CDR3 is TGTGCCAGCAGCGTCGGTTGGCTCTCTGGAAACACCATATATTTT.

The chain is built from TRBV19 and TRBJ1-5, with no clear D. Trimming took off 2 bases at V and 5 bases at J, with 4 bases between the two ends. The germline V gene has CDR1 LNHDA and CDR2 SQIVND (reference sequence). The CDR3 length is 12 residues. The CDR3 DNA is TGTGCCAGTAGTATACCATATCAGCCCCAGCATTTT. Its translation is CASSIPYQPQHF.

At least ten counts were recorded for this clonotype. The rearrangement uses TRBV4-3 and TRBJ2-1; a possible D gene is TRBD2 (6 bases). The CDR3 spans 13 residues. Germline V lookup: CDR1 LGHNA, CDR2 YSLEER. V dropped 4 bases and J dropped 4 bases, with 8 bases sitting between them. DNA of the CDR3: TGCGCCAGCAGCCCGGGGGTTTACAATGAGCAGTTCTTC. Protein sequence: CASSPGVYNEQFF.

This clonotype was counted many times. This chain joins TRBV15 and TRBJ2-3; 16 bases align to TRBD2. This CDR3 is 18 amino acids long. Germline trimming cut 6 bases from V and 1 base from J; bases unmatched to any gene: 7. CDR1 and CDR2 from the germline V gene are LNHNV and YYDKDF (reference sequence). CDR3 sequence: CATRGGTSGRAGTDTQYF. CDR3 nucleotides: TGTGCCACCAGGGGAGGGACTAGCGGGAGGGCCGGCACAGATACGCAGTATTTT.

This clonotype was counted ten times or more. J is TRBJ1-5 and V is TRBV12-3 or TRBV12-4, with a weak D call TRBD1 (5 bases). CDR3 length: 14 amino acids. The V and J ends lost 6 bases and 7 bases respectively, with 16 bases between them. CDR3 bases: TGTGCCAGCAGCAATACAGGTGGAGGGCAGCCCCAGCATTTT. Protein sequence: CASSNTGGGQPQHF.

The table lists this clonotype with a count of one. V is TRBV19 and J is TRBJ2-3; D is uncertain. Germline lookup yields CDR1 LNHDA and CDR2 SQIVND (reference sequence). This CDR3 has 13 residues. V dropped 4 bases and J dropped 1 base, with 6 bases sitting between them. This chain's CDR3 is CASSNVRTDTQYF. The CDR3 DNA is TGTGCCAGTAGTAACGTCCGCACAGATACGCAGTATTTT.

This clonotype was observed at least ten times. The rearrangement joins TRBV28 to TRBJ2-1; D might be TRBD1 (5 bases). The CDR3 sequence is 15 residues long. Germline V gene sequence: CDR1 MDHEN, CDR2 SYDVKM. The V and J ends lost 4 bases and 5 bases respectively, with 15 bases between them. The DNA of the CDR3 is TGTGCCAGCAGTTCGCAGGGCAGAGCGAACAATGAGCAGTTCTTC. Its translation is CASSSQGRANNEQFF.

The chain has TRBV27 and TRBJ1-5, with D possibly being TRBD1 (6 bases). Trimming stripped 6 bases from V and 6 bases from J, with 12 bases between. Looked up from germline, CDR1 is MNHEY and CDR2 is SMNVEV (reference sequence). The CDR3 length is 13 residues. CDR3 protein: CASSSGAGQPQHF. The DNA of the CDR3 is TGTGCCAGCAGCTCAGGGGCGGGTCAGCCCCAGCATTTT.

There are many counts of this clonotype. The CDR3 here is CSVSGTVRSSGGTYEQYF. CDR3 in DNA: TGCAGCGTTTCCGGGACAGTTCGATCTAGCGGAGGAACCTACGAGCAGTACTTC. The rearrangement joins TRBV29-1 to TRBJ2-7, with D perhaps being TRBD1 or TRBD2 (7 bases each). The CDR3 is 18 residues long. The V gene lost 5 bases and the J gene lost 2 bases, with 28 bases spanning the gap. The V gene's germline CDR1 is SQVTM and CDR2 ANQGSEA.

This clonotype appeared many times. This rearrangement joins TRBV9 to TRBJ2-2; 7 bases line up with TRBD2. V lost 3 bases to trimming and J lost 3 bases; unmatched junction nucleotides: 8. This CDR3 is 16 amino acids long. Germline values: CDR1 SGDLS, CDR2 YYNGEE. As DNA, the CDR3 is TGTGCCAGCAGCGCGAGCGGGAATGGGGACACCGGGGAGCTGTTTTTT. It codes for CASSASGNGDTGELFF. Full variable domain (missing parts from reference TRBV9 and TRBJ2-2): DSGVTQTPKHLITATGQRVTLRCSPRSGDLSVYWYQQSLDQGLQFLIQYYNGEERAKGNILERFSAQQFPDLHSELNLSSLELGDSALYFCASSASGNGDTGELFFGEGSRLTVL.

Remarks on this clonotype: One junction end does not reproduce the germline sequence, and a read error may be involved. CDR3 region: CASGLTSGGSTDTQYF. DNA of the CDR3: TGTGCCAGCGGTTTGACTAGCGGGGGTTCCACAGATACGCAGTATTTT. The rearrangement links TRBV28 to TRBJ2-3; 12 bases are shared with TRBD2. The CDR3 length is 16 residues. Germline V lookup: CDR1 MDHEN, CDR2 SYDVKM.

This clonotype was seen at least ten times. V gene TRBV24-1 combines with J gene TRBJ2-2; tentatively, D is TRBD2 (5 bases). Germline V lookup: CDR1 KGHDR, CDR2 SFDVKD. Trimming removed 4 bases at V and 1 base at J, with 12 bases between. This CDR3 region has 16 residues. The CDR3 here is CATSDPSGRNTGELFF. CDR3 bases: TGTGCCACCAGTGACCCCTCGGGGAGGAACACCGGGGAGCTGTTTTTT.

This clonotype was seen a handful of times. The gene calls are TRBV7-9 and TRBJ2-7; D is undetermined. V was cut by 5 bases and J by 0 bases, with 14 bases left in between. CDR1 SEHNR and CDR2 FQNEAQ come from the germline V gene (reference sequence). The CDR3 covers 15 residues. The CDR3 DNA reads TGTGCCAGCAGCCCCCTCTTAGAGGTCTCCTACGAGCAGTACTTC. Its translation is CASSPLLEVSYEQYF.

This clonotype has ten or more counts. The gene calls are TRBV28 and TRBJ1-6; no firm D call. V was shortened by 4 bases and J by 4 bases, with 8 bases between the two germline ends. Germline V gives CDR1 MDHEN, CDR2 SYDVKM. The CDR3 spans 14 residues. CDR3: CASSSGQYNSPLHF. CDR3 DNA: TGTGCCAGCAGTTCCGGCCAGTATAATTCACCCCTCCACTTT.

Only a few counts were recorded for this clonotype. The gene calls are TRBV27 and TRBJ2-4; a weak D match, TRBD2 (5 bases). The CDR3 spans 16 residues. Germline lookup yields CDR1 MNHEY and CDR2 SMNVEV (reference sequence). V was shortened by 2 bases and J by 0 bases, with 11 bases between the two germline ends. This CDR3 reads CASSLLREIAKNIQYF. The CDR3 nucleotides are TGTGCCAGCAGTTTACTTAGGGAGATAGCCAAAAACATTCAGTACTTC.

This clonotype was seen many times. The J gene is TRBJ2-7, the V gene TRBV7-3, with a possible D match to TRBD2 (6 bases). Trimming removed 5 bases at V and 5 bases at J, with 31 bases between. CDR3 size: 19 residues. Germline V gene sequence: CDR1 SGHTA, CDR2 FQGTGA. This chain's CDR3 is CASSLPSGGILSRINEQYF. For the CDR3, the DNA is TGTGCCAGCAGCCTCCCCAGTGGGGGGATACTCTCCAGAATTAACGAGCAGTACTTC.

The chain has TRBV6-1 and TRBJ2-3; D possibly corresponds to TRBD2 (6 bases). This CDR3 is built from 13 residues. Germline V gene data show CDR1 as MNHNS and CDR2 as SASEGT. V shed 2 bases and J shed 13 bases, with 16 bases lying between them. The CDR3 DNA is TGTGCCAGCAGTGAAAAGGAAGGGACTTTGGAGTATTTT. It specifies CASSEKEGTLEYF.

This clonotype has a count of ten or more. The rearrangement links TRBV29-1 to TRBJ2-3; D gene ambiguous. From germline, CDR1 is SQVTM and CDR2 ANQGSEA. V was clipped by 4 bases and J by 0 bases, with 17 bases between them. The CDR3 totals 16 residues. The DNA of the CDR3 is TGCAGCGTTGTAGGCCTTCGCATCTTTAGCACAGATACGCAGTATTTT. It translates to CSVVGLRIFSTDTQYF.

This clonotype has at least ten counts. The rearrangement uses TRBV6-1 and TRBJ1-3; the D gene is possibly TRBD1 (5 bases). Germline V gives CDR1 MNHNS, CDR2 SASEGT. CDR3 size: 13 residues. Trimming left V 6 bases short and J 5 bases short, with 11 bases between. In DNA form, the CDR3 reads TGTGCCAGCAGGCAGTCGGGGCGAAACACCATATATTTT. Protein sequence: CASRQSGRNTIYF.

The table lists this clonotype with many counts. The V gene is TRBV6-4, the J gene TRBJ2-7; TRBD1 is a possible D gene (6 bases). The CDR3 is 15 residues long. V lost 5 bases, J lost 3 bases, and 17 bases lay in between. Germline assignment: CDR1 MRHNA and CDR2 SNTAGT. Here the CDR3 reads CASSPYPLDSYEQYV. The CDR3 nucleotides are TGTGCCAGCAGTCCATATCCCTTGGACAGCTACGAGCAGTACGTC.

The chain carries TRBV5-1 and TRBJ2-7; no clear D. The CDR3 runs to 13 residues. The germline gives CDR1 SGHRS, CDR2 YFSETQ. Trimming pared 4 bases from V and 0 bases from J, leaving 8 bases between. CDR3 protein: CASSPALSYEQYF. Written as DNA, the CDR3 is TGCGCCAGCAGCCCGGCCCTCTCCTACGAGCAGTACTTC.